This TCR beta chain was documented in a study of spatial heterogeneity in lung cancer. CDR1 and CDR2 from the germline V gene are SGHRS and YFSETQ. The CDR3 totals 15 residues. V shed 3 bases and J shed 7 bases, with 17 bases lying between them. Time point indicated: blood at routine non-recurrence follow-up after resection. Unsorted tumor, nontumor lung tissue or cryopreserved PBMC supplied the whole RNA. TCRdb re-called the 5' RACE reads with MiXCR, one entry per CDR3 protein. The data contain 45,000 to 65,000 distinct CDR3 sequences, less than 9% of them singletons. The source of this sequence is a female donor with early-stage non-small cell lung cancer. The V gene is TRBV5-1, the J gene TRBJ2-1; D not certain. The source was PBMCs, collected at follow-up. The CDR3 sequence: CASSSAPSAENEQFF. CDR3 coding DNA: TGCGCCAGCAGCTCCGCGCCCTCGGCCGAAAATGAGCAGTTCTTC.